This T cell receptor (beta chain) was obtained from a study of response to subunit inactivated influenza vaccine. Overall study findings and caveats: Each seasonal flu vaccination may recruit only limited new T cells, authors suggested.

This clonotype showed up just a few times. The target antigen is unknown. MiXCR was run by TCRdb on the RT-PCR reads, yielding one entry per CDR3 protein. The data contain 450,000 to 600,000 distinct CDR3 sequences, approximately 7.6% of them seen just once; the ten biggest clones take up 13%. The germline V gene encodes CDR1 SGHKS and CDR2 YYEKEE (reference sequence). Unmatched junction bases numbered 11, after V lost 2 bases and J lost 9 bases. This CDR3 region has 16 residues. The sequenced sample was PBMCs from blood, obtained about 23 months after vaccination. V is TRBV5-5 and J is TRBJ2-1; the match to TRBD2 covers 10 bases. The TCR originated in a man aged 45-69 years who received an inactivated influenza vaccine. As DNA, the CDR3 is TGTGCCAGCAGCTTTTTAGCGGGAGGCCCTGAAGGTGAGCAGTTCTTC. Translation: CASSFLAGGPEGEQFF.